The rows below give T cell receptor beta chains drawn from one sample of a study of regulatory T cells in long-lasting Graves disease. Each CDR3 protein gets one entry after TCRdb re-called the multiplex PCR reads with MiXCR. This table has just over 600,000 distinct CDR3 sequences, roughly 15% appearing once. This sample also appeared in a second study, on T cells in Graves' hyperthyroidism and ophthalmopathy.

Sequencing used peripheral blood mononuclear cells (PBMCs), obtained at new diagnosis, from a patient treated with antithyroid drugs. These TCRs come from a woman in her thirties with Graves disease. The CDR3 runs from the conserved cysteine through the conserved F or W. Each record gives: V gene, CDR3 length, D gene, J gene, clone size, CDR3 protein, CDR3 DNA. A D gene is named only where the DNA matches it firmly. Size values are once, few and many counts, or a class for expanded clones, and some rows have none.

V: TRBV11-2
length: 22
D: NA
J: TRBJ2-6
size: NA
CDR3: CASSLEVQGKLGLTSGANVLTF
DNA: TGTGCCAGCAGCTTAGAAGTTCAGGGCAAATTGGGACTTACCTCTGGGGCCAACGTCCTGACTTTC

V: TRBV15
length: 18
D: TRBD2
J: TRBJ2-1
size: few
CDR3: CATSRVASLGLAGPEQFF
DNA: TGTGCCACCAGCAGAGTAGCTTCGTTGGGACTAGCGGGACCAGAGCAGTTCTTC

V: TRBV19
length: 16
D: TRBD1
J: TRBJ2-5
size: few
CDR3: CASSPRTGQVQETQYF
DNA: TGTGCCAGTAGTCCAAGAACCGGACAGGTCCAAGAGACCCAGTACTTC

V: TRBV6-2/TRBV6-3
length: 16
D: TRBD1
J: TRBJ2-5
size: few
CDR3: CASSYSGQGGGETQYF
DNA: TGTGCCAGCAGTTACTCGGGACAGGGTGGAGGAGAGACCCAGTACTTC

V: TRBV28
length: 13
D: NA
J: TRBJ1-1
size: many
CDR3: CASSPMGRGGAFF
DNA: TGTGCCAGCAGCCCAATGGGGCGCGGGGGAGCTTTCTTT

V: TRBV6-6
length: 17
D: NA
J: TRBJ2-4
size: few
CDR3: CASSYSRDSVAKNIQYF
DNA: TGTGCCAGCAGTTACTCGAGGGACTCCGTAGCCAAAAACATTCAGTACTTC

V: TRBV30
length: 12
D: NA
J: TRBJ1-2
size: many
CDR3: CAWSVRAERYTF
DNA: TGTGCCTGGAGTGTAAGGGCGGAGCGCTACACCTTC

V: TRBV24-1
length: 17
D: TRBD2
J: TRBJ2-1
size: NA
CDR3: CATSGAVGTSGYNEQFF
DNA: TGTGCCACCAGTGGTGCGGTCGGGACTAGCGGCTACAATGAGCAGTTCTTC

V: TRBV12-3/TRBV12-4
length: 15
D: NA
J: TRBJ2-7
size: NA
CDR3: CASSLPRQYNTRRYF
DNA: TGTGCCAGCAGTTTGCCGCGACAGTACAACACACGACGGTACTTC

V: TRBV12-3/TRBV12-4
length: 14
D: TRBD2
J: TRBJ2-7
size: many
CDR3: CASRLAGGRYEQYF
DNA: TGTGCCAGCAGGCTCGCGGGAGGGAGGTACGAGCAGTACTTC

V: TRBV7-6
length: 13
D: NA
J: TRBJ2-7
size: many
CDR3: CASSSLARDEQYF
DNA: TGTGCCAGCAGCTCCCTAGCGCGCGACGAGCAGTACTTC

V: TRBV10-3
length: 14
D: NA
J: TRBJ1-4
size: few
CDR3: CAISESINDEKLFF
DNA: TGTGCCATCAGTGAGTCGATTAACGATGAAAAACTGTTTTTT

V: TRBV30
length: 13
D: NA
J: TRBJ1-2
size: NA
CDR3: CAWSLTVNYGYTF
DNA: TGTGCCTGGAGTCTTACGGTAAACTATGGCTACACCTTC

V: TRBV9
length: 14
D: TRBD1
J: TRBJ1-3
size: few
CDR3: CASSGSGGGNTIYF
DNA: TGTGCCAGCAGCGGTTCAGGGGGCGGAAACACCATATATTTT

V: TRBV15
length: 14
D: NA
J: TRBJ2-1
size: few
CDR3: CATSRDSAYNEQFF
DNA: TGTGCCACCAGCAGAGATTCGGCTTACAATGAGCAGTTCTTC

V: TRBV6-1
length: 12
D: TRBD1
J: TRBJ1-1
size: few
CDR3: CASSNRQGTAFF
DNA: TGTGCCAGCAGTAACCGACAGGGTACAGCTTTCTTT

V: TRBV6-2/TRBV6-3
length: 14
D: TRBD1
J: TRBJ1-2
size: NA
CDR3: CASRAGTGNYGYTF
DNA: TGTGCCAGCAGAGCCGGGACAGGAAACTATGGCTACACCTTC

V: TRBV9
length: 19
D: NA
J: TRBJ2-1
size: NA
CDR3: CASSPGPRDLGDSYNEQFF
DNA: TGTGCCAGCAGCCCGGGACCGCGGGACCTGGGCGATTCCTACAATGAGCAGTTCTTC

V: TRBV7-8
length: 12
D: NA
J: TRBJ2-2
size: many
CDR3: CASSPDRGELFF
DNA: TGTGCCAGCAGCCCGGACCGCGGGGAGCTGTTTTTT

V: TRBV11-2
length: 16
D: NA
J: TRBJ1-6
size: NA
CDR3: CASSLDVNSYNSPLHF
DNA: TGTGCCAGCAGCTTAGATGTCAACTCCTATAATTCACCCCTCCACTTT

V: TRBV7-8
length: 14
D: TRBD1
J: TRBJ2-5
size: many
CDR3: CASSSGQTQETQYF
DNA: TGTGCCAGCAGCTCGGGACAGACCCAAGAGACCCAGTACTTC

V: TRBV5-1
length: 16
D: TRBD2
J: TRBJ2-3
size: NA
CDR3: CASSSSGSISTDTQYF
DNA: TGCGCCAGCAGCTCTAGCGGGAGCATTAGCACAGATACGCAGTATTTT

V: TRBV20-1
length: 14
D: TRBD2
J: TRBJ2-7
size: many
CDR3: CSARWGRSGSEQYF
DNA: TGCAGTGCTAGATGGGGGCGGAGCGGGAGCGAGCAGTACTTC

V: TRBV27
length: 13
D: NA
J: TRBJ2-7
size: many
CDR3: CATRQERAYEQYF
DNA: TGTGCCACCCGACAGGAAAGGGCCTACGAGCAGTACTTC

V: TRBV15
length: 16
D: NA
J: TRBJ2-1
size: many
CDR3: CATSRARSSSYNEQFF
DNA: TGTGCCACCAGCAGAGCGAGATCTAGCTCCTACAATGAGCAGTTCTTC

V: TRBV18
length: 14
D: TRBD2
J: TRBJ2-1
size: few
CDR3: CASSATSGRNEQFF
DNA: TGTGCCAGCTCAGCGACTAGCGGGAGGAATGAGCAGTTCTTC

V: TRBV28
length: 11
D: NA
J: TRBJ1-1
size: many
CDR3: CASSQGPTAFF
DNA: TGTGCCAGCAGTCAGGGCCCGACCGCTTTCTTT